This section outlines one TCR beta chain sequence together with its context. Trimming at V came to 7 bases and at J to 8 bases, leaving 8 bases not matched to a gene. The CDR3 is 14 residues long. Germline V CDR1 and CDR2: MNHEY, SVGAGI. The data stem from a study of blood T cell repertoires in COVID-19. Study as a whole: Some COVID-19 samples were acute and others convalescent; all came from the United States, Italy and Spain. From T cells, B-cell-depleted T cells, or PBMCs came the material, which was cDNA or gDNA.

Authors' data handling: Using reference gene primer amplification, nucleated cell counts were estimated. Profiled with immunoSEQ multiplex PCR; TCRdb holds only in-frame clones, not every one. The V and J calls and clone size were taken over from that table, and D and trimming were inferred from the DNA. The sample holds some 36,000 clones; 90% to 95% are singletons and the top ten take roughly two fifths. V usage is TRBV6-5 and J usage is TRBJ1-4; 9 bases are shared with TRBD1. The sequence was collected from a man in his 60s with active or convalescent COVID-19. The specimen was peripheral blood. Written as DNA, the CDR3 is TGTGCCAGCATCAGGACAGGGGTAGGGGAAAAACTGTTTTTT. This gives the protein CASIRTGVGEKLFF.